This passage covers 2 T cell receptor beta chains from one sample sequenced in a study of cytomegalovirus exposure and HLA in healthy donors. Profiled with immunoSEQ multiplex PCR; TCRdb holds only in-frame clones, not every one. The sample has around 55,000 clones; around nine tenths are singletons. The source material was PBMCs. These receptors all stem from a man between 18 and 35 years old in good health and CMV-seronegative.

The chain couples TRBV2 to TRBJ1-1, with 9 bases aligning to TRBD1. CDR1 and CDR2 from the germline V gene are SNHLY and FYNNEI. The CDR3 sequence is 15 residues long. J was trimmed by 4 bases and V by 5 bases; bases with no gene match: 8. The CDR3 spells CASSPSGTGFTEAFF. The CDR3 coding sequence is TGTGCCAGCAGTCCTTCCGGGACAGGGTTCACTGAAGCTTTCTTT. Supplemented by reference TRBV2 and TRBJ1-1, the full variable domain reads EPEVTQTPSHQVTQMGQEVILRCVPISNHLYFYWYRQILGQKVEFLVSFYNNEISEKSEIFDDQFSVERPDGSNFTLKIRSTKLEDSAMYFCASSPSGTGFTEAFFGQGTRLTVV.

The V gene is TRBV10-1, the J gene TRBJ2-2; 13 bases match TRBD2. In germline, CDR1 is WNHNN, CDR2 SYGVQD (reference sequence). V was pared by 4 bases and J by 8 bases, with 4 bases of the junction left unmatched. The CDR3 has 15 amino acids. The CDR3: CASSGTSGSMGELFF. The CDR3, as DNA: TGCGCCAGCAGTGGGACTAGCGGGAGTATGGGGGAGCTGTTTTTT.